This record covers a single TCR beta chain. Its antigen remains unknown. These data originate in a study of cytomegalovirus exposure and HLA in healthy donors. Study results and caveats: DRB1 had the most TCR associations and HLA-C the fewest, a later analysis found, with rates varying by HLA locus.

The ends were cut back, 0 bases at V and 10 bases at J, with 13 bases in the middle. Germline CDR1 reads SGHKS; CDR2 reads YYEKEE (reference sequence). The length of the CDR3 is 14 residues. Primers: 60 Vbeta forward and 13 Jbeta reverse. Sequencing was performed with immunoSEQ multiplex PCR; in TCRdb, only in-frame clones are kept and a portion is missing. In the table there are around 80,000 clones, approximately 66% of which are singletons. Sequencing was carried out using PBMCs. The origin of this receptor is a male donor in good health and CMV-seropositive. V gene TRBV5-5 combines with J gene TRBJ1-4; D is perhaps TRBD1 (6 bases). CDR3 DNA: TGTGCCAGCAGCTTGGGCGGTGGGGGCGTAAAACTGTTTTTT. The encoded protein is CASSLGGGGVKLFF.